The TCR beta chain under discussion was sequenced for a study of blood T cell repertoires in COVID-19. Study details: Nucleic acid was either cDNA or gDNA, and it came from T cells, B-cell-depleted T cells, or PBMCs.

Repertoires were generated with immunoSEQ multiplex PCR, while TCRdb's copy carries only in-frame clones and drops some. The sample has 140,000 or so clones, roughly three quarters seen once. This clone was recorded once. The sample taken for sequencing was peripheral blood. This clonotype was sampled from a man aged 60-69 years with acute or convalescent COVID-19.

The CDR3 protein is CASSEARTVNEQFF. CDR3 nucleotide sequence: TGTGCCAGCAGTGAAGCGCGGACAGTCAATGAGCAGTTCTTC. The genes are TRBV6-1 and TRBJ2-1, with D tentatively TRBD1 (6 bases). The CDR3 length is 14 residues. With 0 bases removed from V and 6 bases from J, the gap between germline ends came to 9 bases. From germline, CDR1 is MNHNS and CDR2 SASEGT.